This T cell receptor beta chain stems from a study of graft-versus-host responses after intestinal transplantation (dated by TCRdb to the early 2020s). Describing the broader study: The transplants that recipients received were multivisceral, liver-intestinal, or isolated intestinal. Rather than being sequenced by the commercial service, samples from a few later patients were sequenced in-house on an Illumina MiSeq and processed with MiXCR. After intestinal transplantation, graft-versus-host and host-versus-graft alloreactive T cell clones were followed in the graft, circulation and bone marrow using bulk TCR-beta CDR3 sequencing. A peak of at least 4% donor T cells among recipient peripheral blood mononuclear cells was the definition used for donor T cell macrochimerism. All recipients received anti-thymocyte globulin induction followed by maintenance tacrolimus and steroids for approximately 3 years. To identify alloreactive clones, pre-transplant mixed lymphocyte reaction products were sequenced and then compared with unstimulated pre-transplant donor and recipient T cells. The cohort enrolled fewer than 25 intestinal transplant recipients including one retransplant, and 3 patients lacking pretransplant specimens were excluded.

About this clone: Per-nucleotide qualities are absent, and no much larger clonotype sits a single base away.

The time point label on this specimen signifies: cells obtained before transplantation from donor or recipient. Mixed lymphocyte reactions plated approximately 200,000 CFSE-labeled pre-transplant responders with approximately 200,000 irradiated violet-dye-labeled stimulators and were cultured for six to seven days. Proliferating CD3+CD4+CFSE-low and CD3+CD8+CFSE-low responder cells were FACS-sorted on a BD Influx sorter after the mixed lymphocyte reaction. Broader findings and caveats from the paper: Conclusions were limited by the relatively low number and heterogeneity of intestinal transplant patients. GvH clones were detected in recipient bone marrow, and some of these GvH clones were observed earlier in ileal mucosa or blood, consistent with an intestinal mucosal origin. High GvH to HvG T cell clonal ratios were observed in the allografts of patients with donor T cell macrochimerism. Early after transplant, peak levels of circulating GvH clones were associated with declines in HvG clones.

Libraries were prepared through the immunoSEQ multiplex PCR assay. For most patients, genomic DNA was isolated with the Qiagen DNeasy Blood and Tissue Kit and shipped frozen to Adaptive Biotechnologies for TCR sequencing. For most patients, high-throughput TCR-beta CDR3 sequencing of genomic DNA was performed by Adaptive Biotechnologies. As for how the authors treated the data: TCR sequencing data for roughly 17 patients were retrieved from Adaptive's ImmunoSEQ software; three other patients were processed with MiXCR and VDJtools. To correct CD4 versus CD8 sorting errors, any sequence found in both subsets at a frequency ratio below 5:1 was removed. CDR3 nucleotide sequences shared between donor and recipient were removed because the origin of such sequences could not be assigned. At least 2-fold expansion over unstimulated cells and a minimum CFSE-low frequency of 0.002% (template counts) or 0.001% (read counts) were required for clones to be classified as alloreactive. Mappable clones were those detected in sequenced pre-transplant spleen, lymph node, or MLR CFSE-low populations of the donor or recipient. Cumulative frequency of alloreactive clones was calculated as a percentage of all sequences weighted by copy number. Sourced from immuneACCESS, this table was stored by TCRdb with only in-frame sequences that have V and J called. A share of the clones is absent; for the studies checked, an unresolved V gene accounts for under half, and the remainder has no known explanation. That table gives V, J and clone size, and the DNA gave D and trimming. For this sample the table gives just under 7,000 clones, of which 31% were detected only once. Clones ranked in the top ten supply about 6% of the sample.

The junction carries 17 bases between V and J, which are trimmed by 7 bases and 11 bases respectively. The cysteine opens and the phenylalanine closes a CDR3 of 12 amino acids. Of the read, only the CDR3 DNA is kept; its 36 bases are in frame from base 1. CDR1 and CDR2, looked up from the germline V gene, are SGHVS and FQNEAQ. This clonotype originated in a human patient who was an organ donor for intestinal transplantation. Sequencing used alloreactive CD8+ T cells from a mixed lymphocyte reaction culture, obtained before transplantation. Explained via the paper, the cell subset or site label denotes: CFSE-low proliferating T cells sorted from roughly 6-day pre-transplant mixed lymphocyte reaction (GvH or HvG direction). The rearranged segments are TRBV7-8 and TRBJ1-1; perhaps TRBD1 is the D gene, with 6 bases matching. The DNA reads TGTGCCAGCACCCGGAAGGGGGGGGAGGCTTTCTTT. Its protein product is CASTRKGGEAFF.